The 8 T cell receptor beta chains below were found in one sample sequenced in a study of control samples from healthy donors and cancer patients. Assay used: immunoSEQ multiplex PCR; TCRdb lists only in-frame clones, some missing. There are some 96,000 clones in the sample; about 88% occur only once, and about 20% lies in the top ten. The source material was blood. The receptors shown here come from a woman between 50 and 59 years old in good health.

The rearrangement joins TRBV3-1 (or the pseudogene TRBV3-2) to TRBJ1-5; possible D gene TRBD1, 5 bases. CDR1 is LGHDT, CDR2 YNNKEL, per germline (reference sequence). Between the trimmed V and J ends, which lost 0 bases and 2 bases, there was a span of 8 bases. The CDR3 totals 15 residues. The CDR3 sequence: CASSQDMGGNQPQHF. Here the CDR3 DNA reads TGTGCCAGCAGCCAAGATATGGGGGGCAATCAGCCCCAGCATTTT.

The chain recombines TRBV2 with TRBJ2-2; D is uncertain. V shed 6 bases and J shed 7 bases, with 12 bases lying between them. Germline lookup yields CDR1 SNHLY and CDR2 FYNNEI. The CDR3 runs to 13 residues. CDR3 region: CASRVRENGELFF. Here the CDR3 DNA reads TGTGCCAGCAGGGTTAGAGAGAACGGGGAGCTGTTTTTT.

The sample holds a few counts of this clone. The chain has TRBV30 and TRBJ1-5; TRBD1 might be the D (6 bases). Germline CDR1 and CDR2: GTSNPN and SVGIG (reference sequence). The CDR3 is 18 amino acids. Trimming shortened V by 0 bases and J by 0 bases, and 18 bases separated the two germline ends. CDR3 region: CAWSVGRTAIYSNQPQHF. Written as DNA, the CDR3 is TGTGCCTGGAGTGTCGGGCGGACAGCCATATATAGCAATCAGCCCCAGCATTTT.

The V gene is TRBV12-5, the J gene TRBJ2-3; 7 positions agree with TRBD2. Looked up from germline, CDR1 is LGHNT and CDR2 is FRNRAP. This CDR3 has 13 residues. Germline trimming cut 6 bases from V and 2 bases from J; bases unmatched to any gene: 2. The CDR3 loop reads CASGGGNTDTQYF. The CDR3 region has the DNA TGTGCTAGTGGCGGGGGGAACACAGATACGCAGTATTTT.

The rearrangement links TRBV27 to TRBJ1-5; D is unresolved. Trimming removed 3 bases at V and 4 bases at J, with 10 bases between. CDR3 length: 14 amino acids. From germline, CDR1 is MNHEY and CDR2 SMNVEV (reference sequence). The CDR3 nucleotides are TGTGCCAGCAGTTTGAGGGCTTTAAATCAGCCCCAGCATTTT. Translated, it gives CASSLRALNQPQHF.

The chain has TRBV10-1 and TRBJ1-5, with 10 bases matching TRBD1. With V trimmed by 11 bases and J by 6 bases, 10 bases remained unmatched. Germline lookup yields CDR1 WNHNN and CDR2 SYGVQD (reference sequence). The CDR3 spans 14 residues. The CDR3 sequence is CAYDGGQGTQPQHF. The CDR3 DNA follows: TGCGCCTACGATGGGGGACAGGGGACTCAGCCCCAGCATTTT.

Only one count was recorded for this clone. The chain employs TRBV27 and TRBJ1-1; D gene uncertain. The ends were cut back, 3 bases at V and 4 bases at J, with 9 bases in the middle. The germline V gene encodes CDR1 MNHEY and CDR2 SMNVEV (reference sequence). The CDR3 runs 13 residues. CDR3 sequence reads: CASSFSYSTEAFF. The CDR3 DNA reads as TGTGCCAGCAGTTTCTCATACTCCACTGAAGCTTTCTTT.

This sequence joins TRBV15 and TRBJ2-3, with 10 bases aligning to TRBD2. Looked up from germline, CDR1 is LNHNV and CDR2 is YYDKDF (reference sequence). The CDR3 is made up of 16 amino acids. The V and J ends lost 0 bases and 6 bases, in that order; junction bases with no gene match: 6. DNA of the CDR3: TGTGCCACCAGCAGAGATCAAGCGGGGGGGCAGGATACGCAGTATTTT. Its translation: CATSRDQAGGQDTQYF.